These 29 T cell receptor beta chains were all obtained from the same sample, sequenced in a study of T-cell memory formation after mild COVID-19. A single record per CDR3 protein comes from TCRdb applying MiXCR to the 5' RACE reads. Altogether about 150,000 distinct CDR3 sequences are present, 30% to 35% being singletons, with the ten largest covering 12%. Sequencing input: PBMCs or a T cell subset sorted from them (not recorded which). Receptors originate from an adult woman who had mild COVID-19 (a few samples of this study predate the infection). Cell type and time point are not known.

This clonotype was counted only a few times. This chain joins TRBV10-3 and TRBJ1-1; D not certain. The V and J ends lost 4 bases and 2 bases respectively, with 5 bases between them. CDR1 and CDR2 (germline): ENHRY, SYGVKD. This CDR3 has 12 residues. The CDR3 spells CAISVRNTEAFF. In DNA, the CDR3 is TGTGCCATCAGTGTGAGAAACACTGAAGCTTTCTTT.

The V gene is TRBV6-5, the J gene TRBJ2-1; D is uncertain. CDR3 length equals 14 residues. CDR1 is MNHEY and CDR2 is SVGAGI in the germline V gene. Trimming took off 2 bases at V and 7 bases at J, with 12 bases between the two ends. CDR3 in DNA: TGTGCCAGCAGTTACCTCAAATTCCGTAATGAGCAGTTCTTC. Its translation is CASSYLKFRNEQFF.

J is TRBJ1-2 and V is TRBV25-1; no definite D call. Deletions cut 3 bases from V and 10 bases from J, with 9 bases between. The CDR3 has 11 amino acids. Germline CDR1 is MGHDK and CDR2 is SYGVNS. The CDR3 loop reads CASSDSYLYTF. CDR3 coding DNA: TGTGCCAGCAGTGACTCTTACCTCTACACCTTC.

This clonotype was seen a few times. The rearrangement uses TRBV7-9 and TRBJ2-7; a possible D gene is TRBD2 (6 bases). Trimming removed 5 bases at V and 3 bases at J, with 11 bases between. CDR1 and CDR2 (germline): SEHNR, FQNEAQ (reference sequence). The CDR3 runs 13 residues. Written as DNA, the CDR3 is TGTGCCAGCAGCCTCTCGACTAGCTACGAGCAGTACTTC. Translating it yields CASSLSTSYEQYF. The full variable domain, with the rest looked up from reference TRBV7-9 and TRBJ2-7, is DTGVSQNPRHKITKRGQNVTFRCDPISEHNRLYWYRQTLGQGPEFLTYFQNEAQLEKSRLLSDRFSAERPKGSFSTLEIQRTEQGDSAMYLCASSLSTSYEQYFGPGTRLTVT.

This clonotype appeared a few times. The CDR3, as DNA: TGTGCCTGGAGTACTGGGGACAGGGATAATGAAAAACTGTTTTTT. As protein: CAWSTGDRDNEKLFF. The rearrangement joins TRBV30 to TRBJ1-4; 9 bases agree with TRBD1. The CDR3 spans 15 residues. The V segment lost 2 bases and the J segment 4 bases; nucleotides outside the gene matches: 5. The germline V gene has CDR1 GTSNPN and CDR2 SVGIG (reference sequence).

This chain joins TRBV11-3 and TRBJ2-1, with D hard to call. Trimming removed 3 bases at V and 3 bases at J, with 9 bases between. CDR3 length: 14 amino acids. Germline CDR1 SGHNT, CDR2 YENEEA. The CDR3 here is CASSFSSDYNEQFF. The CDR3 DNA sequence: TGTGCCAGCAGCTTTTCGAGCGACTACAATGAGCAGTTCTTC. The full variable domain, rest sourced from reference TRBV11-3 and TRBJ2-1, is EAGVVQSPRYKIIEKKQPVAFWCNPISGHNTLYWYLQNLGQGPELLIRYENEEAVDDSQLPKDRFSAERLKGVDSTLKIQPAELGDSAVYLCASSFSSDYNEQFFGPGTRLTVL.

CDR3 sequence (DNA): TGCAGTGCTAGGGGACAAACCATCACCGGGGAGCTGTTTTTT. It encodes CSARGQTITGELFF. The chain links TRBV20-1 to TRBJ2-2, with a weak D call TRBD1 (6 bases). Germline CDR1 and CDR2: DFQATT and SNEGSKA (reference sequence). The V and J ends lost 3 bases and 4 bases respectively, with 12 bases between them. The CDR3 is made up of 14 amino acids.

This clonotype was seen a few times. The chain employs TRBV5-1 and TRBJ2-2; 11 bases agree with TRBD2. CDR1 is SGHRS and CDR2 is YFSETQ in the germline V gene. The CDR3 extends over 16 amino acids. V lost 1 base to trimming and J lost 3 bases; unmatched junction nucleotides: 2. CDR3 sequence reads: CASSLTSGGDTGELFF. CDR3 DNA: TGCGCCAGCAGCTTGACTAGCGGGGGCGACACCGGGGAGCTGTTTTTT.

The V and J genes are TRBV9 and TRBJ2-6; D is ambiguous. CDR1 is SGDLS, CDR2 YYNGEE, per germline. CDR3 length: 17 residues. The V end was cut by 4 bases, the J end by 0 bases, with 14 bases between. This CDR3 reads CASSSRSQFSGANVLTF. The CDR3 region has the DNA TGTGCCAGCAGCTCTAGATCACAGTTCTCTGGGGCCAACGTCCTGACTTTC.

The gene calls are TRBV3-1 and TRBJ2-1, with a possible D match to TRBD1 (5 bases). Trimming pared 4 bases from V and 8 bases from J, leaving 18 bases between. CDR1 and CDR2 from the germline V gene are LGHDT and YNNKEL (reference sequence). This CDR3 region has 15 residues. The CDR3 protein is CASSPTVRGSDEQFF. The CDR3 DNA reads as TGTGCCAGCAGCCCGACAGTCAGAGGATCCGATGAGCAGTTCTTC.

The rearrangement links TRBV7-8 to TRBJ1-5; 9 bases line up with TRBD1. The CDR3 extends over 17 amino acids. J lost 1 base, V lost 5 bases, and 9 bases had no gene match. Germline CDR1 SGHVS, CDR2 FQNEAQ. CDR3 DNA sequence: TGTGCCAGCAGCACAACCCCCGGACAGGGGAGCAATCAGCCCCAGCATTTT. Its protein is CASSTTPGQGSNQPQHF.

The chain combines TRBV2 with TRBJ1-2, with 7 bases aligning to TRBD1. This CDR3 spans 15 amino acids. Per germline, CDR1 SNHLY and CDR2 FYNNEI. The V gene end was trimmed by 6 bases and the J gene end by 4 bases; junction bases not matched to a gene: 11. The CDR3 bases are TGTGCCAGCAGAATGGACAGGACCGTGGTCTATGGCTACACCTTC. It specifies CASRMDRTVVYGYTF.

The chain uses TRBV9 and TRBJ1-3, with D possibly matching TRBD1 (6 bases). CDR1 is SGDLS and CDR2 is YYNGEE in the germline V gene. The CDR3 contains 15 residues. Trimming left V 3 bases short and J 2 bases short, with 12 bases between. CDR3 in DNA: TGTGCCAGCAGCGGCGGACAGCAGGCTGGAAACACCATATATTTT. This gives the protein CASSGGQQAGNTIYF.

The chain couples TRBV6-5 to TRBJ2-1; 8 bases match TRBD1. The CDR3 length is 15 residues. Germline V gene data show CDR1 as MNHEY and CDR2 as SVGAGI. J lost 6 bases, V lost 5 bases, and 9 bases had no gene match. CDR3 nucleotide sequence: TGTGCCAGCAGTCTATTTCAGGGGGCCTTCAATGAGCAGTTCTTC. Its protein product is CASSLFQGAFNEQFF.

This clonotype was counted a few times. V and J are TRBV6-5 and TRBJ1-5, with no clear D. Germline V gene sequence: CDR1 MNHEY, CDR2 SVGAGI. Deletions cut 2 bases from V and 1 base from J, with 3 bases between. This CDR3 has 13 amino acids. The CDR3 nucleotides are TGTGCCAGCAGTTACCAGAGCAATCAGCCCCAGCATTTT. This translates into CASSYQSNQPQHF.

This clonotype was picked up one time. This sequence joins TRBV12-3 or TRBV12-4 and TRBJ1-1, with D perhaps TRBD1 (5 bases). V was trimmed by 7 bases and J by 2 bases, leaving 11 bases between them. This CDR3 contains 13 residues. CDR3 residues: CASTLTANTEAFF. The CDR3 DNA is TGTGCCAGCACCTTGACAGCTAACACTGAAGCTTTCTTT.

The chain is built from TRBV12-3 or TRBV12-4 and TRBJ2-5; maybe TRBD2 (5 bases). Trimming cost V 2 bases and J 1 base, with 11 bases left between them. The CDR3 extends over 15 amino acids. The CDR3, as DNA: TGTGCCAGCAGTTTAAGTCGGAGGATCCAAGAGACCCAGTACTTC. Translated, it gives CASSLSRRIQETQYF.

The chain recombines TRBV25-1 with TRBJ1-2; possibly TRBD1 for D (5 bases). V lost 3 bases to trimming and J lost 9 bases, with 11 bases between them. The germline V gene has CDR1 MGHDK and CDR2 SYGVNS. The CDR3 covers 12 residues. CDR3 nucleotide sequence: TGTGCCAGCAGTGACCCAGGGAGGAGCTACACCTTC. Translating gives CASSDPGRSYTF.

This clonotype showed up just a few times. This chain uses TRBV4-2 with TRBJ1-5; TRBD1 is a possible D gene (5 bases). Germline V lookup: CDR1 LGHNA, CDR2 YNFKEQ. The CDR3 consists of 14 residues. Trimming took 1 base from V and 6 from J, leaving 10 bases between them. The CDR3: CASSQVGVGQPQHF. The CDR3 DNA is TGTGCCAGCAGCCAAGTAGGGGTTGGTCAGCCCCAGCATTTT.

This clonotype was seen a handful of times. CDR3 in DNA: TGCAGCGTTGACTCGCGGGAAGCAGGGGATGAGCAGTTCTTC. Amino acid sequence: CSVDSREAGDEQFF. The rearrangement links TRBV29-1 to TRBJ2-1; D possibly matches TRBD1 or TRBD2 (6 bases each). The CDR3 contains 14 residues. Trimming removed 3 bases at V and 8 bases at J, with 17 bases between. Germline assignment: CDR1 SQVTM and CDR2 ANQGSEA.

The J gene is TRBJ2-7, the V gene TRBV5-1, with 9 positions matching TRBD1. Trimming cost V 5 bases and J 4 bases; bases outside gene matches: 4. The CDR3 is 13 residues long. Germline CDR1 is SGHRS and CDR2 is YFSETQ. The CDR3 DNA reads as TGCGCCAGCAGACAGGGGGCTCGGTACGAGCAGTACTTC. Its translation is CASRQGARYEQYF.

The rearrangement joins TRBV5-1 to TRBJ2-7; D remains ambiguous. The germline V gene has CDR1 SGHRS and CDR2 YFSETQ. This CDR3 comprises 13 residues. The ends were cut back, 0 bases at V and 2 bases at J, with 6 bases in the middle. CDR3 nucleotide sequence: TGCGCCAGCAGCTTGGATAAAACCTACGAGCAGTACTTC. This gives the protein CASSLDKTYEQYF.

There are a few counts of this clonotype. V is TRBV7-8 and J is TRBJ2-3, with D possibly being TRBD1 (6 bases). The CDR3 runs to 16 residues. Germline CDR1 SGHVS, CDR2 FQNEAQ. Trimming took off 1 base at V and 1 base at J, with 12 bases between the two ends. The CDR3 DNA is TGTGCCAGCAGCTTAGTAGGGGGATTGGGCACAGATACGCAGTATTTT. Its protein is CASSLVGGLGTDTQYF.

The chain uses TRBV7-8 and TRBJ2-1; 15 bases fit TRBD2. With V trimmed by 0 bases and J by 6 bases, 6 bases remained unmatched. In germline, CDR1 is SGHVS, CDR2 FQNEAQ. The CDR3 loop spans 18 amino acids. The CDR3 loop is CASSLAVTGLAGGNEQFF. In DNA, the CDR3 is TGTGCCAGCAGCTTAGCAGTAACGGGACTAGCGGGAGGCAATGAGCAGTTCTTC.

The chain uses TRBV2 and TRBJ1-1, with D maybe TRBD1 (6 bases). CDR1 is SNHLY and CDR2 is FYNNEI in the germline V gene. This CDR3 is 14 amino acids long. The V and J ends lost 2 bases and 10 bases respectively, with 17 bases between them. The chain's CDR3 is CASSESGGTFGAFF. CDR3 nucleotide sequence: TGTGCCAGCAGTGAATCTGGCGGGACATTCGGAGCTTTCTTT.

On this clonotype itself: A read error may produce the germline difference seen at one junction end. The gene calls are TRBV3-1 and TRBJ2-3, with 11 bases aligning to TRBD2. Germline V gives CDR1 LGHDT, CDR2 YNNKEL (reference sequence). The CDR3 length is 14 residues. The CDR3 is CASSQDLVAGGPIF. CDR3 nucleotides: TGTGCCAGCAGCCAAGATCTTGTAGCGGGGGGGCCGATCTTT.

This clonotype has a handful of counts. V and J are TRBV2 and TRBJ2-5; tentatively, D is TRBD1 (6 bases). The germline V gene has CDR1 SNHLY and CDR2 FYNNEI. Between the trimmed V and J ends, which lost 8 bases and 5 bases, there was a span of 15 bases. This CDR3 spans 13 amino acids. The DNA for the CDR3 is TGTGCCAGCTCTGACACAGGGATGGAGACCCAGTACTTC. This codes for CASSDTGMETQYF. The full variable domain, its missing parts supplied by reference TRBV2 and TRBJ2-5, is EPEVTQTPSHQVTQMGQEVILRCVPISNHLYFYWYRQILGQKVEFLVSFYNNEISEKSEIFDDQFSVERPDGSNFTLKIRSTKLEDSAMYFCASSDTGMETQYFGPGTRLLVL.

The chain recombines TRBV9 with TRBJ2-1, with D possibly matching TRBD2 (6 bases). The CDR3 totals 15 residues. V lost 0 bases and J 0 bases, leaving 7 bases between the germline ends. Germline CDR1 SGDLS, CDR2 YYNGEE. This CDR3 reads CASSVGLDSYNEQFF. In DNA form, the CDR3 reads TGTGCCAGCAGCGTAGGACTAGACTCCTACAATGAGCAGTTCTTC. The whole variable domain, filled in from reference TRBV9 and TRBJ2-1, reads DSGVTQTPKHLITATGQRVTLRCSPRSGDLSVYWYQQSLDQGLQFLIQYYNGEERAKGNILERFSAQQFPDLHSELNLSSLELGDSALYFCASSVGLDSYNEQFFGPGTRLTVL.

The DNA for the CDR3 is TGTGCCAGCAGTTACTCGCATTCCCTAGCGGGAGGTGATGAGCAGTTCTTC. This codes for CASSYSHSLAGGDEQFF. The chain carries TRBV6-2 or TRBV6-3 and TRBJ2-1; 11 bases match TRBD2. Trimming removed 0 bases from V and 8 bases from J; junction bases left unmatched: 9. From germline, CDR1 is MNHEY and CDR2 SVGEGT. The CDR3 is 17 amino acids.